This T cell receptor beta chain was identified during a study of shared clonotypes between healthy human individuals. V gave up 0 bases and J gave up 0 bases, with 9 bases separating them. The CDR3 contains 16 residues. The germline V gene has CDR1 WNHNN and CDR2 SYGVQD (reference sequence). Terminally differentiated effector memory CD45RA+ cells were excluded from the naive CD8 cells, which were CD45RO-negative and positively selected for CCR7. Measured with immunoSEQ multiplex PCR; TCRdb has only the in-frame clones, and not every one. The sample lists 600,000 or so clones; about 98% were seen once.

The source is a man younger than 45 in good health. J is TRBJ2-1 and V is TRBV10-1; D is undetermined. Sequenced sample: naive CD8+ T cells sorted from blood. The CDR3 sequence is CASSESSPSSYNEQFF. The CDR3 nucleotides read TGCGCCAGCAGTGAGTCTTCACCGAGCTCCTACAATGAGCAGTTCTTC.